The present entry profiles one TCR beta chain with its context. The data derive from a study of blood T cell repertoires in COVID-19. For the study at large: Samples came from the United States, Italy and Spain, spanning acute and convalescent COVID-19. T cells, B-cell-depleted T cells, or PBMCs supplied cDNA or gDNA.

Original processing notes: Estimates of nucleated cell counts were drawn from the amplification of reference gene primers. Sequenced by immunoSEQ multiplex PCR; TCRdb stores in-frame clones only, minus some. V and J calls and clone size follow that table, whereas D and trimming were derived from the DNA. The table lists 65,000 to 80,000 clones, roughly 90% of them singletons. Trimming at V came to 4 bases and at J to 1 base, leaving 4 bases not matched to a gene. The CDR3 is 15 residues long. CDR1 is SGHTA, CDR2 FQGNSA, per germline. The chain recombines TRBV7-2 with TRBJ1-5; 7 nucleotides match TRBD1. The sequencing sample was made of peripheral blood. The source of this sequence is an elderly man in a cohort sampled during active COVID-19. CDR3 in amino acids: CASSSGQTSNQPQHF. The DNA of the CDR3 is TGTGCCAGCAGCTCGGGACAGACGAGCAATCAGCCCCAGCATTTT.